The entry below describes one T cell receptor beta chain. This sample was taken from a study of blood T cell repertoires in COVID-19. Study as a whole: PBMCs, B-cell-depleted T cells, or T cells were the source of the cDNA or gDNA that made up the material.

The CDR3 consists of 15 residues. Germline V gene lookup returns CDR1 MNHEY and CDR2 SVGAGI. The J segment lost 0 bases and the V segment lost 5 bases, leaving 3 bases of the junction unmatched. Original processing notes: Estimation of nucleated cell counts relied on the amplification of reference gene primers. Profiled with immunoSEQ multiplex PCR; TCRdb holds only in-frame clones, not every one. The V and J calls and clone size were taken over from that table, and D and trimming were inferred from the DNA. Seen here are about 190,000 clones, 90% observed once, and the top ten hold around 0.63%. Sequenced: peripheral blood. The chain links TRBV6-5 to TRBJ2-3; TRBD2 matches 9 bases. The sequence derives from a middle-aged man with acute or convalescent COVID-19. This CDR3 is CASSPSGTSTDTQYF. CDR3 nucleotides: TGTGCCAGCAGTCCTAGCGGGACTAGCACAGATACGCAGTATTTT.